Below, one T cell receptor beta chain is given with its context. The antigen remains undetermined. These data are taken from a study of cytomegalovirus exposure and HLA in healthy donors. Looking at the study overall: A later analysis reported the 120 or so validation repertoires used the same platform as the roughly 700 first-cohort repertoires. Study conclusions and caveats: For most TCR sequences rarity was the rule, although some public TCRs occurred in many donors.

The germline V and J ends were trimmed by 3 bases and 3 bases, with 12 bases remaining between them. CDR3 length: 14 residues. CDR1 is MNHEY, CDR2 SMNVEV, per germline (reference sequence). Sequencing used immunoSEQ multiplex PCR; TCRdb keeps in-frame clones, though not all of them. The table includes some 180,000 clones, roughly nine tenths detected once. The V and J genes are TRBV27 and TRBJ2-7; D is possibly TRBD1 or TRBD2 (6 bases each). The sequence came from a man aged 25 to 40 in good health and CMV-seropositive. Sequencing used PBMCs. This CDR3 reads CASSFEGGDYEQYF. CDR3 DNA: TGTGCCAGCAGTTTCGAGGGGGGAGACTACGAGCAGTACTTC.